A selection of T cell receptor beta chains follows, all from one sample in a study of blood T cells in healthy people across ages. MiXCR, run by TCRdb on the 5' RACE reads, gives a single entry per CDR3 protein. The table has hundreds of thousands of distinct CDR3 sequences, more than 35% seen once. Material: blood. Receptors were obtained from a man of 80 years or more in good health. Each CDR3 is given without its conserved first and last residue. Clone size is given for some rows only: seen once, a few or many times, or a class if the clone is expanded.

j_call clone_size v_call cdr3_aa
- - TRBV12-3/TRBV12-4 ASREGTGSYEQY
TRBJ2-5 - TRBV29-1 SAQGAGETQY
TRBJ2-5 - TRBV10-3 AISEQRIQETQY
TRBJ1-6 few TRBV27 ASSLNREYNSPLH
TRBJ2-5 few TRBV11-2 ASSLEPPFSLQTQY
TRBJ1-6 - TRBV2 ASSEDRQGLSPLH
TRBJ2-1 few TRBV7-9 ASSSEALAGVHNEQF
TRBJ2-1 - TRBV19 ASSMEHRDEQF
TRBJ2-7 - TRBV11-1 ASSTLPLVYEQY
TRBJ1-2 once TRBV6-5 ASSYGTGGHYGYT
TRBJ1-5 - TRBV6-2/TRBV6-3 ASSHGGSNQPQH
TRBJ2-3 few TRBV6-4 ASSEMGRATDTQY
- few TRBV29-1 SVLDSLSYNEQY
TRBJ2-5 few TRBV3-1 ASSQSPVQETQY
TRBJ2-2 - TRBV5-1 ASSLAGGPGGELF
TRBJ1-1 - TRBV4-3 ASSHDPQGEAF
TRBJ2-7 few TRBV27 ASSTSTGSSYEQY
TRBJ2-5 - TRBV25-1 ASSDYRDPETQY
TRBJ1-2 few TRBV28 ASSTGGAATIGYT
TRBJ2-1 - TRBV7-2 ASRLMGGAYNEQF
TRBJ2-3 - TRBV10-3 AIYDQSLTDTQY
- - TRBV12-3/TRBV12-4 ASRPTGLGEQY
TRBJ1-2 few TRBV29-1 SVESPRDYGYT
TRBJ2-7 many TRBV25-1 ASRGGSYEQY
TRBJ2-1 - TRBV6-2/TRBV6-3 ATRTSGRATEQF
TRBJ1-2 few TRBV4-2 ASSQERAGAHGYT
TRBJ2-5 - TRBV3-1 ASSQETSGDLQETQY
TRBJ2-3 - TRBV12-3/TRBV12-4 ASSLFQGRLADTQY
TRBJ2-5 many TRBV29-1 SPREGETQY